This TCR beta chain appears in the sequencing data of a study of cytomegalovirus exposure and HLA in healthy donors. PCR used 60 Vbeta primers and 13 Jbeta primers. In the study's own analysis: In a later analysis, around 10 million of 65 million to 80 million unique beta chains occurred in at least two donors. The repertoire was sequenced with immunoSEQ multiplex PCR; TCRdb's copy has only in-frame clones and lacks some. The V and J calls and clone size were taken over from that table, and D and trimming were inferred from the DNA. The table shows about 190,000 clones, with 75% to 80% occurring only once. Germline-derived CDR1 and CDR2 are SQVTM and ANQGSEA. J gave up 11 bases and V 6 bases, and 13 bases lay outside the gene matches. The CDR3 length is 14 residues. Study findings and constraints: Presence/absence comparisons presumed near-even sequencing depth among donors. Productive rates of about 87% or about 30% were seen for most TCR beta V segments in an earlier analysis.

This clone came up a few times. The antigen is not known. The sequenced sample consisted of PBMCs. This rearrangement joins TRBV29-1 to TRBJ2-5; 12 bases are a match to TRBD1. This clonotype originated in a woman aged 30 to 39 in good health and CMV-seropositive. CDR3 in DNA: TGCAGCGTGAACCCCGGGACAGGGGGCGGAGAGCAGTACTTC. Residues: CSVNPGTGGGEQYF.